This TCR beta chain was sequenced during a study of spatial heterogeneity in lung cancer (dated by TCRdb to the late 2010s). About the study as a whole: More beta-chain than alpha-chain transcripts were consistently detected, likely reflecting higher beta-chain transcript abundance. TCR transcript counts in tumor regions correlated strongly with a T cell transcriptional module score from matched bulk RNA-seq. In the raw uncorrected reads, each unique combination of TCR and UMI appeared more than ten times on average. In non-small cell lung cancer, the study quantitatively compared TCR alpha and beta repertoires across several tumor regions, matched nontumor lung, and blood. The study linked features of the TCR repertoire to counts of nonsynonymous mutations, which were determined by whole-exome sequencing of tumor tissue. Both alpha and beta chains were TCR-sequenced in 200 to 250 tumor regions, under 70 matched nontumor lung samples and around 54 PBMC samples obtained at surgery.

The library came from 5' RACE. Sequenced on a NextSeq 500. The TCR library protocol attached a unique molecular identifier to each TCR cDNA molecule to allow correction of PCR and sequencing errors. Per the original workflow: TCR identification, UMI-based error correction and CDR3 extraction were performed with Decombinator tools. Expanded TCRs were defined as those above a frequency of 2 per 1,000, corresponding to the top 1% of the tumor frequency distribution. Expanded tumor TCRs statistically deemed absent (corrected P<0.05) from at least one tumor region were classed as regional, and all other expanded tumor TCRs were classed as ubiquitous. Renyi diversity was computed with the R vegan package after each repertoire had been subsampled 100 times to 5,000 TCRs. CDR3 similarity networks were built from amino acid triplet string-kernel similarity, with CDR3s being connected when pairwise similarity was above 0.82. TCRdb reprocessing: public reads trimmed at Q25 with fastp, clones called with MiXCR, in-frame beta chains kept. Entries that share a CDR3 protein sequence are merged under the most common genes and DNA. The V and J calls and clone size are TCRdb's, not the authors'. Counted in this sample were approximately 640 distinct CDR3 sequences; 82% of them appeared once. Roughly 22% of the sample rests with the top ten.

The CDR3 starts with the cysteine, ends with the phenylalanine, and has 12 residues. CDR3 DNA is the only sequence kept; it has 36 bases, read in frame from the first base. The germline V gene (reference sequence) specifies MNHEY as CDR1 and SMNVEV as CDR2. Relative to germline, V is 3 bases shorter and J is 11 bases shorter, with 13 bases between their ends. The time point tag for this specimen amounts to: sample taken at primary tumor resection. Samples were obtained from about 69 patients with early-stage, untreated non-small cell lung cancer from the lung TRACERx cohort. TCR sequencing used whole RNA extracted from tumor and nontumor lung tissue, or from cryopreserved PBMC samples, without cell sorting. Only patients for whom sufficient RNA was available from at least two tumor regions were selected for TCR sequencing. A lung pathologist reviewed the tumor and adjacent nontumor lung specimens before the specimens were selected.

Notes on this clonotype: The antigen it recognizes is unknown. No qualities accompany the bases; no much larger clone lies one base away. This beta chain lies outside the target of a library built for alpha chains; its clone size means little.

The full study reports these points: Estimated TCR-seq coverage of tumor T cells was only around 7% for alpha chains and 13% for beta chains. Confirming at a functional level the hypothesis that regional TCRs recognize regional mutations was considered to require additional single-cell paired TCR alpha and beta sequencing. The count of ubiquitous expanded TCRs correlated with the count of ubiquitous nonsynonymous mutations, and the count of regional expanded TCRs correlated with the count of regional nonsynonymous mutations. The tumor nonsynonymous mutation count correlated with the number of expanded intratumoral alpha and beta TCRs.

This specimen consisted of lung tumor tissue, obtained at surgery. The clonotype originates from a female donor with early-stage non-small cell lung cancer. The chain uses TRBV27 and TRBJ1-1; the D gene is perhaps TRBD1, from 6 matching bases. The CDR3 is CASSFPGDIAFF. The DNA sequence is TGTGCCAGCAGTTTTCCCGGGGACATCGCTTTCTTT.